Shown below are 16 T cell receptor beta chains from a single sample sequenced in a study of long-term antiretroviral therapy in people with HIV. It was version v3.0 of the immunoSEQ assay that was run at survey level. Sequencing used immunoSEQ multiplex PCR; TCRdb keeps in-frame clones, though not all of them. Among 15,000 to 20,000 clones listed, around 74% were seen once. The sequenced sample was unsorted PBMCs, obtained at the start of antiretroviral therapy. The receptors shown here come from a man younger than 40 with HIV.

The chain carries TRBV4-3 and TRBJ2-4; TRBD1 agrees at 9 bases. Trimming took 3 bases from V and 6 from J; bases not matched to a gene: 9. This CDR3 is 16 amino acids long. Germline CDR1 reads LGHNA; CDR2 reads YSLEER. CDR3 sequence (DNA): TGCGCCAGCAGCCAGCTCCTACAGGGGGCCTTAAACATTCAGTACTTC. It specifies CASSQLLQGALNIQYF.

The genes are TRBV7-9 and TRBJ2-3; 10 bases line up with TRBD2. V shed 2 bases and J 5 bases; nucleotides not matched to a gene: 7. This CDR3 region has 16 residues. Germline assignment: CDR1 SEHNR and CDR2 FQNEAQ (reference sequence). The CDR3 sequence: CASSLSLAGAKDTQYF. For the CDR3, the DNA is TGTGCCAGCAGCTTAAGCCTAGCGGGAGCCAAAGATACGCAGTATTTT.

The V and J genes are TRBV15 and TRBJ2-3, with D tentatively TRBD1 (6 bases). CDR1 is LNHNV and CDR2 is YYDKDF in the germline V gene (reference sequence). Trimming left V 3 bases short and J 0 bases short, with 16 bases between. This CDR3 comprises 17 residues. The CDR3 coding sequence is TGTGCCACCAGCAGGACCCGGGACATTACTAGCACAGATACGCAGTATTTT. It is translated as CATSRTRDITSTDTQYF. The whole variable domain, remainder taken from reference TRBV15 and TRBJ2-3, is DAMVIQNPRYQVTQFGKPVTLSCSQTLNHNVMYWYQQKSSQAPKLLFHYYDKDFNNEADTPDNFQSRRPNTSFCFLDIRSPGLGDTAMYLCATSRTRDITSTDTQYFGPGTRLTVL.

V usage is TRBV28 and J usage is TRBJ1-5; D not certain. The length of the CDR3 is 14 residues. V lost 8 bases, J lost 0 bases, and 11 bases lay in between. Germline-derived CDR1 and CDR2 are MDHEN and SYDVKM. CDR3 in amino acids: CASALGGSNQPQHF. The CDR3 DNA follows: TGTGCCAGCGCCCTGGGCGGTAGCAATCAGCCCCAGCATTTT.

The CDR3 nucleotides read TGCGCCAGCAGCCCGGAAGGACAGGGTTACAATGAGCAGTTCTTC. Its translation: CASSPEGQGYNEQFF. The chain joins TRBV5-1 to TRBJ2-1, with 8 bases identical to TRBD1. Per germline, CDR1 SGHRS and CDR2 YFSETQ. The CDR3 runs 15 residues. J was trimmed by 4 bases and V by 4 bases; bases with no gene match: 7.

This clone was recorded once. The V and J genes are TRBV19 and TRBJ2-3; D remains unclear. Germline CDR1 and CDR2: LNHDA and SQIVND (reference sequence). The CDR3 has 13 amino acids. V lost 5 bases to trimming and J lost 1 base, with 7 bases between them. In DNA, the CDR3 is TGTGCCAGTAGTGCCCCGGGCACAGATACGCAGTATTTT. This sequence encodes CASSAPGTDTQYF.

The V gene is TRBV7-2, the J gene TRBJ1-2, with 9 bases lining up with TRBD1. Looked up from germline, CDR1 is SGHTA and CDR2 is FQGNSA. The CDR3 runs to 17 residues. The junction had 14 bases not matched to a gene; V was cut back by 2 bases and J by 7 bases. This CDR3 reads CASSLPGQGHPRGGYTF. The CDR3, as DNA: TGTGCCAGCAGCTTACCGGGACAGGGACACCCGAGGGGTGGCTACACCTTC. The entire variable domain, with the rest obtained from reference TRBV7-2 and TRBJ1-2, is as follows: GAGVSQSPSNKVTEKGKDVELRCDPISGHTALYWYRQSLGQGLEFLIYFQGNSAPDKSGLPSDRFSAERTGGSVSTLTIQRTQQEDSAVYLCASSLPGQGHPRGGYTFGSGTRLTVV.

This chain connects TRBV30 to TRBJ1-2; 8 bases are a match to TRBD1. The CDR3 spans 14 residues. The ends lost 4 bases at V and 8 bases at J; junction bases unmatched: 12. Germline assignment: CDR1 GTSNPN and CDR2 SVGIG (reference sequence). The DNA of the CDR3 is TGTGCCTGGAAGGGGCAGGGGGCGACTTACGGCTACACCTTC. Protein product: CAWKGQGATYGYTF. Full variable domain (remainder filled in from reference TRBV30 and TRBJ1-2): SQTIHQWPATLVQPVGSPLSLECTVEGTSNPNLYWYRQAAGRGLQLLFYSVGIGQISSEVPQNLSASRPQDRQFILSSKKLLLSDSGFYLCAWKGQGATYGYTFGSGTRLTVV.

In DNA, the CDR3 is TGCGCCAGCAGTGAGTTTCGGACTAGACACTACAATGAGCAGTTCTTC. This gives the protein CASSEFRTRHYNEQFF. The chain employs TRBV10-1 and TRBJ2-1; TRBD2 matches at 7 bases. Trimming removed 1 base from V and 3 bases from J; junction bases left unmatched: 6. The germline V gene has CDR1 WNHNN and CDR2 SYGVQD (reference sequence). The CDR3 has 16 amino acids.

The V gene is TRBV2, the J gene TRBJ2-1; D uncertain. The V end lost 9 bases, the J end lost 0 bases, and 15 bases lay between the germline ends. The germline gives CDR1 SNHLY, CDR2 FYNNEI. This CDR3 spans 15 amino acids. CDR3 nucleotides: TGTGCCAGACTAAGAAGGGAAGGCTCCTACAATGAGCAGTTCTTC. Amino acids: CARLRREGSYNEQFF.

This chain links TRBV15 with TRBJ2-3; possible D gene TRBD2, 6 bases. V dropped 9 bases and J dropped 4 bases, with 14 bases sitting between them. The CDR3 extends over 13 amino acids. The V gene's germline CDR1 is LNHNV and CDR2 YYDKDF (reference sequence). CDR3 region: CATFGGSADTQYF. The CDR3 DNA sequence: TGTGCCACTTTCGGGGGATCTGCAGATACGCAGTATTTT.

The CDR3 loop is CASWRLEESTDTQYF. The CDR3, as DNA: TGTGCCAGCTGGCGCCTCGAGGAGAGCACAGATACGCAGTATTTT. The chain carries TRBV5-6 and TRBJ2-3; unclear D gene. The CDR3 extends over 15 amino acids. V was cut by 7 bases and J by 0 bases, with 15 bases left in between. The germline V gene has CDR1 SGHDT and CDR2 YYEEEE.

The CDR3 DNA reads TGTGCCAGCAGCTCACCGGACCCGAATAGATTCTTC. This encodes CASSSPDPNRFF. The chain combines TRBV11-2 with TRBJ2-1; D unresolved. The germline V and J ends were trimmed by 4 bases and 16 bases, with 17 bases remaining between them. The CDR3 is made up of 12 amino acids. Germline V gives CDR1 SGHAT, CDR2 FQNNGV.

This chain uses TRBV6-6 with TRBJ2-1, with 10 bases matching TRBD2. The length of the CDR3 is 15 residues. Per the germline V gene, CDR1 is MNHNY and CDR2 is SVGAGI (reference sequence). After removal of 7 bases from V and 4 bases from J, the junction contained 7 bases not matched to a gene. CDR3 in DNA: TGTGCCAGCAACCAGGGGACTAGCGTTTACAATGAGCAGTTCTTC. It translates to CASNQGTSVYNEQFF.

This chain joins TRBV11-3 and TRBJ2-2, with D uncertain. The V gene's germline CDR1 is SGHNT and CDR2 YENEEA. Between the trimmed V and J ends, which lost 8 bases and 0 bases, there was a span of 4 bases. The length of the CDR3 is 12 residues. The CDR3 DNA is TGTGCCAGCGGTCCGAACACCGGGGAGCTGTTTTTT. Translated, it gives CASGPNTGELFF.

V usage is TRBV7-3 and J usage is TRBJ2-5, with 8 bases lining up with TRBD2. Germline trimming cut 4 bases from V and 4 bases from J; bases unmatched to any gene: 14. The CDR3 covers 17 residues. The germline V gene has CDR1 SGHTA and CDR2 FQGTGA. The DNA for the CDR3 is TGTGCCAGCAGCTCGACACGGGCTCTCGGGGGGGTAGAGACCCAGTACTTC. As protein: CASSSTRALGGVETQYF.